The 14 T cell receptor beta chains below all came from one sample that was sequenced in a study of shared clonotypes between healthy human individuals. Profiling relied on immunoSEQ multiplex PCR, and the TCRdb table lists in-frame clones only, not all of them. This table holds around 980,000 clones, around 82% found once. The sequenced sample was memory CD4+ T cells from PBMCs. The subset: CD45RA-negative fraction. The receptors were gathered from a man aged 18-30 years in good health. Some clones in this sample may be carry-over from other donors' samples.

V usage is TRBV10-3 and J usage is TRBJ2-3; D is unclear. The CDR3 is made up of 15 amino acids. The V end lost 5 bases, the J end lost 0 bases, and 12 bases lay between the germline ends. The V gene's germline CDR1 is ENHRY and CDR2 SYGVKD. Written as DNA, the CDR3 is TGTGCCATCAGTCCAAACCGGATTAGCACAGATACGCAGTATTTT. It translates to CAISPNRISTDTQYF.

The chain combines TRBV7-2 with TRBJ2-3; 7 positions agree with TRBD2. J was trimmed by 0 bases and V by 5 bases; bases with no gene match: 14. Germline lookup yields CDR1 SGHTA and CDR2 FQGNSA. CDR3 length equals 18 residues. DNA of the CDR3: TGTGCCAGCAGCCCATACACCAGGGCTAGCGGAAGCACAGATACGCAGTATTTT. Translating it yields CASSPYTRASGSTDTQYF.

This rearrangement joins TRBV5-1 to TRBJ1-4; the D gene is possibly TRBD1 (5 bases). The CDR3 extends over 15 amino acids. Trimming cost V 2 bases and J 8 bases, with 16 bases left between them. CDR1 and CDR2 from the germline V gene are SGHRS and YFSETQ. The CDR3, as DNA: TGCGCCAGCAGCTTCAACGGGGGTATAGGAGAAAAACTGTTTTTT. Amino acid sequence: CASSFNGGIGEKLFF.

The gene calls are TRBV19 and TRBJ2-3, with 11 bases matching TRBD2. Germline V lookup: CDR1 LNHDA, CDR2 SQIVND (reference sequence). V gave up 6 bases and J gave up 4 bases; unmatched junction bases: 6. CDR3 length: 15 residues. This chain's CDR3 is CASRELAGAADTQYF. CDR3 sequence (DNA): TGTGCCAGTAGGGAACTAGCGGGAGCGGCAGATACGCAGTATTTT.

The count of this clone is one. Other DNA sequences from this sample encode an identical CDR3 as well. The rearrangement joins TRBV5-1 to TRBJ2-1; TRBD2 matches at 7 bases. The CDR3 totals 13 residues. The germline CDR1 and CDR2 sequences are SGHRS and YFSETQ. Trimming at V came to 0 bases and at J to 9 bases, leaving 3 bases not matched to a gene. Written as DNA, the CDR3 is TGCGCCAGCAGCTTGGGACTAGCTGGTGAGCAGTTCTTC. As protein: CASSLGLAGEQFF. The full variable domain, its missing parts supplied by reference TRBV5-1 and TRBJ2-1, is KAGVTQTPRYLIKTRGQQVTLSCSPISGHRSVSWYQQTPGQGLQFLFEYFSETQRNKGNFPGRFSGRQFSNSRSEMNVSTLELGDSALYLCASSLGLAGEQFFGPGTRLTVL.

This clone was found a few times. This chain connects TRBV16 to TRBJ1-1; D is unresolved. CDR1 is KGHSY and CDR2 is FQNENV in the germline V gene. The CDR3 contains 12 residues. V was clipped by 0 bases and J by 7 bases, with 6 bases between them. CDR3 DNA: TGTGCCAGCAGCCAATCTCGGAGTGAAGCTTTCTTT. This sequence encodes CASSQSRSEAFF.

The V gene is TRBV18, the J gene TRBJ2-1, with D possibly being TRBD2 (6 bases). V gave up 1 base and J gave up 7 bases, with 14 bases separating them. Per germline, CDR1 KGHSH and CDR2 LQKENI. The CDR3 is made up of 15 amino acids. In DNA, the CDR3 is TGTGCCAGCTCACCACGGGGGGAACCCTCAAATGAGCAGTTCTTC. It codes for CASSPRGEPSNEQFF.

The chain has TRBV7-2 and TRBJ2-7; 9 positions match TRBD1. Germline V gene data show CDR1 as SGHTA and CDR2 as FQGNSA. This CDR3 is built from 15 residues. After removal of 5 bases from V and 3 bases from J, the junction contained 8 bases not matched to a gene. CDR3 amino acids: CASSIHRGRDYEQYF. CDR3 DNA sequence: TGTGCCAGCAGCATCCACAGGGGGCGCGACTACGAGCAGTACTTC.

The chain uses TRBV4-1 and TRBJ2-3; TRBD2 matches at 7 bases. The CDR3 has 16 amino acids. The germline gives CDR1 MGHRA, CDR2 YSYEKL. Germline trimming cut 5 bases from V and 0 bases from J; bases unmatched to any gene: 8. CDR3 bases: TGCGCCAGCAGCTACCTCTCGGGGGGAAGCACAGATACGCAGTATTTT. The encoded protein is CASSYLSGGSTDTQYF.

The genes are TRBV19 and TRBJ2-1; D call uncertain. This CDR3 spans 13 amino acids. Germline CDR1 reads LNHDA; CDR2 reads SQIVND (reference sequence). The V end lost 5 bases, the J end lost 15 bases, and 20 bases lay between the germline ends. The CDR3 DNA sequence: TGTGCCAGTAGTGTCCCTACGACGGGCCCATGGTTCTTC. Protein: CASSVPTTGPWFF.

V is TRBV6-1 and J is TRBJ1-2; D unresolved. The CDR3 contains 12 residues. The germline CDR1 and CDR2 sequences are MNHNS and SASEGT. Trimming removed 1 base from V and 7 bases from J, with 7 bases in between. The CDR3 DNA reads TGTGCCAGCAGTGAAGATCTCGTTGGCTACACCTTC. As protein: CASSEDLVGYTF.

This clone was seen a few times. The J gene is TRBJ2-1, the V gene TRBV5-6, with TRBD1 identical over 9 bases. Losses at the gene ends were 4 bases for V and 8 bases for J; bases not matched to a gene: 13. The CDR3 is 16 residues long. Germline V gene sequence: CDR1 SGHDT, CDR2 YYEEEE. CDR3 sequence (DNA): TGTGCCAGCAGCCTCTACAGGGGGCCTGGGCTTTATGAGCAGTTCTTC. This sequence encodes CASSLYRGPGLYEQFF. The variable domain in full, with the rest retrieved from reference TRBV5-6 and TRBJ2-1, is DAGVTQSPTHLIKTRGQQVTLRCSPKSGHDTVSWYQQALGQGPQFIFQYYEEEERQRGNFPDRFSGHQFPNYSSELNVNALLLGDSALYLCASSLYRGPGLYEQFFGPGTRLTVL.

This CDR3 is CASSLIRASGTDTQYF. The CDR3 DNA reads as TGTGCCAGCAGCCTCATCCGCGCTAGCGGGACTGATACGCAGTATTTT. The chain couples TRBV7-2 to TRBJ2-3, with TRBD2 identical over 9 bases. This CDR3 is 16 amino acids long. Germline CDR1 and CDR2: SGHTA and FQGNSA. V shed 5 bases and J 6 bases; nucleotides not matched to a gene: 12.

The rearrangement joins TRBV5-1 to TRBJ2-5; no firm D call. The CDR3 is 14 amino acids. CDR1 and CDR2 (germline): SGHRS, YFSETQ. Trimming removed 2 bases from V and 1 base from J, with 9 bases in between. The CDR3 spells CASSLDIRQETQYF. CDR3 in DNA: TGCGCCAGCAGCTTAGATATACGCCAAGAGACCCAGTACTTC. Complete variable domain (other parts from reference TRBV5-1 and TRBJ2-5): KAGVTQTPRYLIKTRGQQVTLSCSPISGHRSVSWYQQTPGQGLQFLFEYFSETQRNKGNFPGRFSGRQFSNSRSEMNVSTLELGDSALYLCASSLDIRQETQYFGPGTRLLVL.